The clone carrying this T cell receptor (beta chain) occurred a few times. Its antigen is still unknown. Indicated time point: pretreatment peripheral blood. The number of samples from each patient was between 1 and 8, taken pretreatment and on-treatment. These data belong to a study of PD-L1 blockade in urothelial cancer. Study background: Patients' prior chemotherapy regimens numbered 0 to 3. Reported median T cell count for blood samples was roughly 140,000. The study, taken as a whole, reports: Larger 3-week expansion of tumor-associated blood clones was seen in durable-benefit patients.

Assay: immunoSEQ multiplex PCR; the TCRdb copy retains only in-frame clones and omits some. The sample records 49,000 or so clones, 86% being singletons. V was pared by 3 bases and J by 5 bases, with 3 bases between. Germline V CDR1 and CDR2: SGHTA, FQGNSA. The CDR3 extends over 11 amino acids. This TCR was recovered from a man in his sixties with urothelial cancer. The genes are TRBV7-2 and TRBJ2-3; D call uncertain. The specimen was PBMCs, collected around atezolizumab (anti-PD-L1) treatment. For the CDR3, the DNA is TGTGCCAGCAGCTTCAAAGATACGCAGTATTTT. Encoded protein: CASSFKDTQYF.